This T cell receptor (beta chain) comes out of a study of CD8 T cells in ankylosing spondylitis. Findings of the study overall: The authors found the disease-linked clones to be CD8+ and relatively rare in peripheral blood. According to the report, clones linked to the disease were significantly enriched in matched synovial fluid samples taken from ankylosing spondylitis patients. Within ankylosing spondylitis blood, a TCR beta motif made up of eight or nine highly homologous variants appeared to be characteristic. Existing reports had already noted some motif variants in reactive arthritis synovial fluid and blood.

In its sample, this clonotype was seen many times. What it binds is unknown. Quantitative 5'-RACE was performed with molecular barcodes, and it yielded the TCR beta libraries. TCRdb recomputed calls from the 5' RACE reads with MiXCR, one row per CDR3 protein. The sample records about 540,000 distinct CDR3 sequences, approximately 11% being singletons. The TCR originated in a male donor with ankylosing spondylitis. The sample taken for sequencing was blood, either unsorted or a sorted T cell fraction (not recorded which).

CDR3 sequence: CASSKTTGGGETQYF. The CDR3 coding sequence is TGTGCCAGCAGTAAGACCACAGGGGGCGGAGAGACCCAGTACTTC. The chain employs TRBV12-3 or TRBV12-4 and TRBJ2-5; TRBD1 matches 9 bases. J was trimmed by 4 bases and V by 5 bases; bases with no gene match: 8. The CDR3 is made up of 15 amino acids.